The 27 T cell receptor beta chains reported below all come from one sample, sequenced in a study of brain T cells in children with intractable seizures. TCRdb's table, derived via immunoSEQ multiplex PCR, lists solely in-frame clones and lacks some. The data hold approximately 60,000 clones, with 90% to 96% observed a single time. This specimen consisted of peripheral blood, obtained at surgery. The receptors come from a boy in the first two years of life with focal cortical dysplasia and intractable seizures.

The chain carries TRBV5-4 and TRBJ2-5; possibly TRBD2 for D (5 bases). Trimming took 5 bases from V and 13 from J, leaving 15 bases between them. The CDR3 extends over 11 amino acids. Germline V gene data show CDR1 as SGHNT and CDR2 as YYREEE (reference sequence). The CDR3 protein is CASRRGNSWYF. The CDR3 bases are TGTGCCAGCAGGAGAGGGAACTCTTGGTACTTC.

The CDR3 is CASSGSGTGVYNEQFF. The CDR3 DNA reads as TGTGCCAGCAGCGGTTCCGGGACAGGGGTCTACAATGAGCAGTTCTTC. The V gene is TRBV2, the J gene TRBJ2-1, with 10 bases lining up with TRBD1. Germline values: CDR1 SNHLY, CDR2 FYNNEI. The CDR3 totals 16 residues. Trimming cost V 6 bases and J 3 bases; bases outside gene matches: 8.

The rearrangement joins TRBV6-5 to TRBJ1-1; 7 nucleotides line up with TRBD1. The CDR3 has 16 amino acids. CDR1 and CDR2 from the germline V gene are MNHEY and SVGAGI. V shed 2 bases, J shed 4 bases, and the junction held 10 bases outside the gene matches. The chain's CDR3 is CASSYRLGGEGTEAFF. CDR3 in DNA: TGTGCCAGCAGTTACCGATTAGGGGGCGAGGGCACTGAAGCTTTCTTT.

The chain combines TRBV10-2 with TRBJ2-5; tentatively, D is TRBD1 or TRBD2 (7 bases each). CDR1 WSHSY and CDR2 SAAADI come from the germline V gene. The CDR3 loop spans 14 amino acids. Trimming shortened V by 6 bases and J by 4 bases, and 15 bases separated the two germline ends. The CDR3 spells CASRGAGGGETQYF. The CDR3 nucleotides read TGCGCCAGCAGGGGCGCAGGGGGGGGAGAGACCCAGTACTTC.

This chain uses TRBV25-1 with TRBJ1-2; D uncertain. CDR3 length equals 13 residues. Germline V lookup: CDR1 MGHDK, CDR2 SYGVNS. Trimming stripped 2 bases from V and 4 bases from J, with 8 bases between. CDR3 bases: TGTGCCAGCAGTGAAGTACGGTCCTATGGCTACACCTTC. This codes for CASSEVRSYGYTF.

As regards this clone: At one boundary the junction diverges from the germline segment, which might be a read error. The rearrangement uses TRBV5-1 and TRBJ2-7; 8 bases are a match to TRBD2. CDR1 and CDR2 (germline): SGHRS, YFSETQ. The CDR3 runs to 15 residues. CDR3 bases: TGCGCCCGCAGCCGGGGGGGGACTACCCCCTACGAGCAGTACTTC. Amino acid sequence: CARSRGGTTPYEQYF.

This sequence joins TRBV18 and TRBJ2-7, with D perhaps matching TRBD1 (5 bases). CDR1 is KGHSH, CDR2 LQKENI, per germline. This CDR3 contains 13 residues. V was trimmed by 4 bases and J by 5 bases, leaving 12 bases between them. The CDR3: CASSRQGIDEQYF. CDR3 nucleotide sequence: TGTGCCAGCTCACGGCAGGGTATAGACGAGCAGTACTTC.

The chain combines TRBV10-3 with TRBJ2-6, with D unresolved. Germline V CDR1 and CDR2: ENHRY, SYGVKD. CDR3 size: 15 residues. Between the trimmed V and J ends, which lost 2 bases and 1 base, there was a span of 6 bases. In DNA form, the CDR3 reads TGTGCCATCAGTGAGGTGGGATCTGGGGCCAACGTCCTGACTTTC. Residues: CAISEVGSGANVLTF.

The V and J genes are TRBV4-1 and TRBJ2-1, with 16 positions matching TRBD2. This CDR3 region has 18 residues. Germline lookup yields CDR1 MGHRA and CDR2 YSYEKL. Germline trimming cut 4 bases from V and 5 bases from J; bases unmatched to any gene: 8. CDR3 amino acids: CASSLQGLAGGPHNEQFF. Written as DNA, the CDR3 is TGCGCCAGCAGCCTTCAGGGACTAGCGGGAGGGCCCCACAATGAGCAGTTCTTC.

J is TRBJ2-4 and V is TRBV5-6; possibly TRBD1 or TRBD2 for D (5 bases each). V was clipped by 4 bases and J by 14 bases, with 19 bases between them. Germline V CDR1 and CDR2: SGHDT, YYEEEE. The CDR3 totals 13 residues. The CDR3 sequence: CASSILEGPGEYF. The CDR3 bases are TGTGCCAGCAGCATCCTCGAGGGACCCGGGGAGTACTTC.

The CDR3 here is CASSPDRGTGANVLTF. For the CDR3, the DNA is TGCGCCAGCAGCCCTGACAGGGGGACTGGGGCCAACGTCCTGACTTTC. The chain couples TRBV4-3 to TRBJ2-6, with 9 bases fitting TRBD1. CDR3 length equals 16 residues. Germline loops: CDR1 LGHNA, CDR2 YSLEER. The V gene end was trimmed by 4 bases and the J gene end by 2 bases; junction bases not matched to a gene: 3.

V is TRBV27 and J is TRBJ2-2; D gene uncertain. CDR3 size: 13 residues. Trimming shortened V by 5 bases and J by 7 bases, and 11 bases separated the two germline ends. Looked up from germline, CDR1 is MNHEY and CDR2 is SMNVEV (reference sequence). The CDR3 DNA sequence: TGTGCCAGCAGTCTCTACCAAGGCGGGGAGCTGTTTTTT. Amino acid sequence: CASSLYQGGELFF.

V is TRBV5-1 and J is TRBJ2-6, with D possibly being TRBD1 (6 bases). This CDR3 comprises 16 residues. Trimming left V 1 base short and J 2 bases short, with 10 bases between. Germline V gene sequence: CDR1 SGHRS, CDR2 YFSETQ. Here the CDR3 reads CASSLSGEAGANVLTF. The CDR3 region has the DNA TGCGCCAGCAGCTTGTCAGGGGAAGCTGGGGCCAACGTCCTGACTTTC.

This rearrangement joins TRBV10-2 to TRBJ1-2; 7 nucleotides align to TRBD1. The CDR3 contains 13 residues. Germline V gene lookup returns CDR1 WSHSY and CDR2 SAAADI. The junction had 7 bases not matched to a gene; V was cut back by 9 bases and J by 3 bases. Written as DNA, the CDR3 is TGCGCCAGTGACCGACAGGGCCACTATGGCTACACCTTC. Protein sequence: CASDRQGHYGYTF.

The gene calls are TRBV3-1 (or the pseudogene TRBV3-2) and TRBJ1-2; 7 bases agree with TRBD1. CDR1 and CDR2 (germline): LGHDT, YNNKEL (reference sequence). This CDR3 comprises 15 residues. With V trimmed by 5 bases and J by 0 bases, 6 bases remained unmatched. In DNA form, the CDR3 reads TGTGCCAGCAGCTTCCTGACAGGGCCTAACTATGGCTACACCTTC. Translating gives CASSFLTGPNYGYTF.

This rearrangement joins TRBV7-3 to TRBJ2-1; 7 nucleotides agree with TRBD2. Germline loops: CDR1 SGHTA, CDR2 FQGTGA. The CDR3 spans 14 residues. The ends lost 1 base at V and 9 bases at J; junction bases unmatched: 6. The CDR3 DNA reads as TGTGCCAGCAGCTTAAGGGCGGGAGTCGGTGAGCAGTTCTTC. It yields the protein CASSLRAGVGEQFF.

The V gene is TRBV4-1, the J gene TRBJ2-5, with 10 nucleotides matching TRBD1. V was clipped by 2 bases and J by 2 bases; unmatched bases: 14. CDR3 length: 19 amino acids. CDR1 MGHRA and CDR2 YSYEKL come from the germline V gene. CDR3 nucleotide sequence: TGCGCCAGCAGCCAACCAATGACGAGACAGGGGGCTGTACAAGAGACCCAGTACTTC. It is translated as CASSQPMTRQGAVQETQYF.

The V call is TRBV11-3, the J call TRBJ2-2; a possible D gene is TRBD2 (6 bases). In germline, CDR1 is SGHNT, CDR2 YENEEA. V shed 5 bases and J shed 6 bases, with 19 bases lying between them. There are 16 residues in the CDR3. CDR3 protein: CASSPGVGTGAGELFF. The CDR3 bases are TGTGCCAGCAGCCCAGGTGTAGGGACTGGGGCCGGGGAGCTGTTTTTT.

J is TRBJ2-2 and V is TRBV25-1; a possible D gene is TRBD1 (5 bases). CDR1 and CDR2 from the germline V gene are MGHDK and SYGVNS. V lost 3 bases and J 3 bases, leaving 14 bases between the germline ends. The CDR3 totals 16 residues. The CDR3 sequence is CASSDYKGQDTGELFF. The CDR3 DNA reads TGTGCCAGCAGTGATTACAAGGGGCAGGACACCGGGGAGCTGTTTTTT. Filled out from reference TRBV25-1 and TRBJ2-2, the complete variable domain reads EADIYQTPRYLVIGTGKKITLECSQTMGHDKMYWYQQDPGMELHLIHYSYGVNSTEKGDLSSESTVSRIRTEHFPLTLESARPSHTSQYLCASSDYKGQDTGELFFGEGSRLTVL.

The genes are TRBV10-3 and TRBJ2-7, with 10 bases that match TRBD1. Germline V gene data show CDR1 as ENHRY and CDR2 as SYGVKD. Trimming took 4 bases from V and 5 from J; bases not matched to a gene: 8. This CDR3 is 15 amino acids long. In DNA form, the CDR3 reads TGTGCCATCAGTGTTGGGGACAGGGGTACCCACGAGCAGTACTTC. This encodes CAISVGDRGTHEQYF.

The J gene is TRBJ2-1, the V gene TRBV4-1; 12 bases are shared with TRBD2. The CDR3 loop spans 18 amino acids. Germline CDR1 MGHRA, CDR2 YSYEKL. V shed 2 bases and J 4 bases; nucleotides not matched to a gene: 9. CDR3 DNA: TGCGCCAGCAGCCAAACCGTTAGGACTAGCGGGGTGTACAATGAGCAGTTCTTC. The encoded protein is CASSQTVRTSGVYNEQFF.

The V and J genes are TRBV5-1 and TRBJ2-7, with D possibly being TRBD1 (6 bases). Germline values: CDR1 SGHRS, CDR2 YFSETQ. The CDR3 is 13 amino acids. The ends were cut back, 4 bases at V and 4 bases at J, with 12 bases in the middle. The CDR3 spells CASSPGVGYEQYF. The CDR3 DNA is TGCGCCAGCAGCCCAGGGGTCGGTTACGAGCAGTACTTC.

The chain carries TRBV28 and TRBJ1-4; 7 bases match TRBD1. V shed 6 bases, J shed 5 bases, and the junction held 6 bases outside the gene matches. The CDR3 sequence is 14 residues long. Germline CDR1 MDHEN, CDR2 SYDVKM. The CDR3 bases are TGTGCCAGCAGGGGAACAGGGGCGAATGAAAAACTGTTTTTT. The encoded protein is CASRGTGANEKLFF.

This chain connects TRBV5-4 to TRBJ2-5; D could derive from TRBD1 or TRBD2 (5 bases each). Germline-derived CDR1 and CDR2 are SGHNT and YYREEE (reference sequence). V lost 1 base and J 4 bases, leaving 14 bases between the germline ends. The CDR3 is 15 amino acids. CDR3 protein: CASSLSWGEGETQYF. For the CDR3, the DNA is TGTGCCAGCAGCTTGAGTTGGGGCGAGGGAGAGACCCAGTACTTC. Looking up the rest from reference TRBV5-4 and TRBJ2-5 gives the full variable domain: ETGVTQSPTHLIKTRGQQVTLRCSSQSGHNTVSWYQQALGQGPQFIFQYYREEENGRGNFPPRFSGLQFPNYSSELNVNALELDDSALYLCASSLSWGEGETQYFGPGTRLLVL.

The chain carries TRBV6-1 and TRBJ2-1; 9 nucleotides line up with TRBD2. Germline V gene lookup returns CDR1 MNHNS and CDR2 SASEGT. After removal of 4 bases from V and 4 bases from J, the junction contained 8 bases not matched to a gene. The CDR3 extends over 16 amino acids. CDR3 nucleotides: TGTGCCAGCAGTGGCGCCCTAGCGGGGATATACAATGAGCAGTTCTTC. This sequence encodes CASSGALAGIYNEQFF.

The chain uses TRBV5-6 and TRBJ2-7; D gene uncertain. The germline gives CDR1 SGHDT, CDR2 YYEEEE. Trimming cost V 0 bases and J 5 bases, with 6 bases left between them. This CDR3 comprises 12 residues. The CDR3 reads CASSLAVDEQYF. The CDR3, as DNA: TGTGCCAGCAGCTTGGCCGTAGACGAGCAGTACTTC.

The CDR3 sequence: CASRSFREEGYTEAFF. CDR3 DNA: TGTGCCAGCAGATCCTTCAGGGAAGAGGGGTACACTGAAGCTTTCTTT. This rearrangement joins TRBV27 to TRBJ1-1; tentatively, D is TRBD1 (5 bases). The germline V and J ends were trimmed by 6 bases and 3 bases, with 20 bases remaining between them. The CDR3 is 16 residues long. Germline values: CDR1 MNHEY, CDR2 SMNVEV (reference sequence).